These 32 T cell receptor beta chains were all obtained from the same sample, sequenced in a study of long-term antiretroviral therapy in people with HIV. The immunoSEQ assay was v3.0, run at survey level. The method was immunoSEQ multiplex PCR; TCRdb's version includes in-frame clones alone and lacks a portion of them. The top ten clones hold over 0.8% of a sample with approximately 28,000 clones, less than 90% of them seen once. This material consisted of unsorted PBMCs, taken 2 years after starting antiretroviral therapy. Every receptor here comes from a man between 50 and 59 years old with HIV.

The V call is TRBV30, the J call TRBJ1-1; perhaps TRBD1 as D (6 bases). V lost 5 bases and J 4 bases, leaving 14 bases between the germline ends. This CDR3 is built from 13 residues. The germline CDR1 and CDR2 sequences are GTSNPN and SVGIG (reference sequence). The CDR3 here is CAWGTGRTTEAFF. DNA of the CDR3: TGTGCCTGGGGTACAGGGCGGACCACTGAAGCTTTCTTT.

V gene TRBV18 combines with J gene TRBJ1-2, with TRBD1 as a possible D gene (5 bases). Germline V lookup: CDR1 KGHSH, CDR2 LQKENI. The ends were cut back, 1 base at V and 1 base at J, with 16 bases in the middle. This CDR3 contains 17 residues. The CDR3 DNA sequence: TGTGCCAGCTCACCACTCCCGCGGCGGGACTATAACTATGGCTACACCTTC. It encodes CASSPLPRRDYNYGYTF.

The rearrangement joins TRBV7-9 to TRBJ1-2; TRBD1 agrees at 7 bases. V was clipped by 5 bases and J by 4 bases; unmatched bases: 4. The CDR3 spans 13 residues. Germline V gene lookup returns CDR1 SEHNR and CDR2 FQNEAQ (reference sequence). The CDR3: CASSLGQVYGYTF. The CDR3 nucleotides read TGTGCCAGCAGCCTTGGACAGGTCTATGGCTACACCTTC. The full variable domain, completed using reference TRBV7-9 and TRBJ1-2, is DTGVSQNPRHKITKRGQNVTFRCDPISEHNRLYWYRQTLGQGPEFLTYFQNEAQLEKSRLLSDRFSAERPKGSFSTLEIQRTEQGDSAMYLCASSLGQVYGYTFGSGTRLTVV.

The CDR3 reads CASSPPPSGRRETQYF. The CDR3 DNA sequence: TGTGCCAGCAGCCCACCCCCCAGCGGGAGGAGAGAGACCCAGTACTTC. The chain employs TRBV5-4 and TRBJ2-5; 9 positions agree with TRBD2. Losses at the gene ends were 4 bases for V and 4 bases for J; bases not matched to a gene: 11. From germline, CDR1 is SGHNT and CDR2 YYREEE (reference sequence). The CDR3 is made up of 16 amino acids.

The rearrangement links TRBV7-9 to TRBJ2-3; TRBD1 might be the D (5 bases). CDR3 length equals 14 residues. Germline CDR1 reads SEHNR; CDR2 reads FQNEAQ (reference sequence). V shed 3 bases and J shed 0 bases, with 7 bases lying between them. In DNA, the CDR3 is TGTGCCAGCAGCTTCTGGACAAGCACAGATACGCAGTATTTT. Amino acids: CASSFWTSTDTQYF.

The chain joins TRBV2 to TRBJ1-3; D gene uncertain. The CDR3 runs to 13 residues. The ends were cut back, 9 bases at V and 0 bases at J, with 9 bases in the middle. The germline CDR1 and CDR2 sequences are SNHLY and FYNNEI. This chain's CDR3 is CASRWNSGNTIYF. CDR3 coding DNA: TGTGCCAGTAGGTGGAACTCTGGAAACACCATATATTTT.

The chain recombines TRBV4-1 with TRBJ1-1; D may be TRBD1 (5 bases). The CDR3 loop spans 15 amino acids. The germline V gene encodes CDR1 MGHRA and CDR2 YSYEKL. V gave up 4 bases and J gave up 4 bases, with 16 bases separating them. CDR3 amino acids: CASSLTDTRGTEAFF. DNA of the CDR3: TGCGCCAGCAGCCTCACGGACACACGGGGCACTGAAGCTTTCTTT.

The gene calls are TRBV28 and TRBJ2-5; TRBD1 matches 9 bases. J was trimmed by 0 bases and V by 5 bases; bases with no gene match: 7. The CDR3 extends over 16 amino acids. Germline V gene data show CDR1 as MDHEN and CDR2 as SYDVKM. The CDR3, as DNA: TGTGCCAGCAGTCAAACAGGACAGGGGCACCAAGAGACCCAGTACTTC. Protein: CASSQTGQGHQETQYF.

The chain employs TRBV11-2 and TRBJ2-1; the D gene is possibly TRBD2 (5 bases). Trimming left V 5 bases short and J 10 bases short, with 15 bases between. CDR3 length equals 13 residues. In germline, CDR1 is SGHAT, CDR2 FQNNGV. The CDR3 is CASSPDPWEEQFF. The DNA for the CDR3 is TGTGCCAGCAGCCCGGACCCGTGGGAGGAGCAGTTCTTC.

This chain connects TRBV7-9 to TRBJ2-7; tentatively, D is TRBD1 or TRBD2 (5 bases each). Germline-derived CDR1 and CDR2 are SEHNR and FQNEAQ (reference sequence). The CDR3 contains 13 residues. The germline V and J ends were trimmed by 3 bases and 5 bases, with 11 bases remaining between them. The CDR3 DNA reads TGTGCCAGCAGCTTGCTACGGGGCCACGAGCAGTACTTC. Translating it yields CASSLLRGHEQYF.

The genes are TRBV28 and TRBJ1-5; possibly TRBD1 for D (6 bases). There are 14 residues in the CDR3. The V gene's germline CDR1 is MDHEN and CDR2 SYDVKM. Between the trimmed V and J ends, which lost 4 bases and 7 bases, there was a span of 14 bases. The CDR3: CASSSTGRDQPQHF. The CDR3, as DNA: TGTGCCAGCAGTTCTACAGGGAGAGACCAGCCCCAGCATTTT.

This chain links TRBV6-5 with TRBJ2-7, with TRBD2 identical over 10 bases. V lost 0 bases, J lost 2 bases, and 4 bases stayed unmatched. The length of the CDR3 is 16 residues. Germline CDR1 reads MNHEY; CDR2 reads SVGAGI. This chain's CDR3 is CASSYSGAGGPYEQYF. The CDR3 DNA reads TGTGCCAGCAGTTACTCGGGAGCGGGAGGGCCCTACGAGCAGTACTTC.

The chain has TRBV28 and TRBJ2-1; 9 positions match TRBD1. Germline V gene data show CDR1 as MDHEN and CDR2 as SYDVKM. The CDR3 length is 16 residues. The ends lost 5 bases at V and 8 bases at J; junction bases unmatched: 13. This CDR3 is CASSPPRGTGKDEQFF. CDR3 DNA sequence: TGTGCCAGCAGTCCCCCCAGAGGGACAGGGAAGGATGAGCAGTTCTTC. Complete variable domain (other parts from reference TRBV28 and TRBJ2-1): DVKVTQSSRYLVKRTGEKVFLECVQDMDHENMFWYRQDPGLGLRLIYFSYDVKMKEKGDIPEGYSVSREKKERFSLILESASTNQTSMYLCASSPPRGTGKDEQFFGPGTRLTVL.

The chain recombines TRBV28 with TRBJ2-1, with TRBD2 identical over 15 bases. The ends lost 5 bases at V and 5 bases at J; junction bases unmatched: 7. CDR1 is MDHEN, CDR2 SYDVKM, per germline. The CDR3 is 17 amino acids. This CDR3 reads CASSAPWTSGRDNEQFF. The CDR3 DNA is TGTGCCAGCAGTGCCCCCTGGACTAGCGGGAGGGACAATGAGCAGTTCTTC. Complete variable domain (other parts from reference TRBV28 and TRBJ2-1): DVKVTQSSRYLVKRTGEKVFLECVQDMDHENMFWYRQDPGLGLRLIYFSYDVKMKEKGDIPEGYSVSREKKERFSLILESASTNQTSMYLCASSAPWTSGRDNEQFFGPGTRLTVL.

In the case of this clone: The DNA is left out, because the CDR3 cannot be placed on it with certainty; the CDR3 is given as TCRdb lists it. The gene calls are TRBV27 and TRBJ1-5. The CDR3 is made up of 13 amino acids, end residues included. Germline CDR1 MNHEY, CDR2 SMNVEV (reference sequence). The chain's CDR3 is CASSSSSNQPQHF.

The CDR3 nucleotides are TGTGCCAGCAGCAAAGGACGCTCCGAATATTATGGCTACACCTTC. Protein product: CASSKGRSEYYGYTF. The chain employs TRBV5-5 and TRBJ1-2; D remains ambiguous. Germline CDR1 and CDR2: SGHKS and YYEKEE (reference sequence). CDR3 length: 15 residues. Trimming stripped 4 bases from V and 5 bases from J, with 18 bases between.

The rearrangement joins TRBV9 to TRBJ2-2, with D possibly called TRBD1 or TRBD2 (5 bases each). The V gene's germline CDR1 is SGDLS and CDR2 YYNGEE. The germline V and J ends were trimmed by 0 bases and 6 bases, with 12 bases remaining between them. This CDR3 region has 15 residues. The CDR3 region is CASSVGPSGPGELFF. CDR3 bases: TGTGCCAGCAGCGTAGGCCCATCGGGACCCGGGGAGCTGTTTTTT. Looking up the rest from reference TRBV9 and TRBJ2-2 gives the full variable domain: DSGVTQTPKHLITATGQRVTLRCSPRSGDLSVYWYQQSLDQGLQFLIQYYNGEERAKGNILERFSAQQFPDLHSELNLSSLELGDSALYFCASSVGPSGPGELFFGEGSRLTVL.

This rearrangement joins TRBV27 to TRBJ2-7; D is uncertain. Per germline, CDR1 MNHEY and CDR2 SMNVEV (reference sequence). Trimming took off 5 bases at V and 2 bases at J, with 13 bases between the two ends. This CDR3 is 14 amino acids long. The CDR3 region is CASSVQIGAYEQYF. CDR3 coding DNA: TGTGCCAGCAGTGTACAAATCGGAGCCTACGAGCAGTACTTC.

The J gene is TRBJ2-7, the V gene TRBV30; 7 positions match TRBD2. J lost 5 bases, V lost 0 bases, and 13 bases had no gene match. This CDR3 has 16 residues. Germline CDR1 and CDR2: GTSNPN and SVGIG (reference sequence). Here the CDR3 reads CAWSVLGGNGNDEQYF. CDR3 bases: TGTGCCTGGAGTGTGTTGGGGGGGAATGGTAACGACGAGCAGTACTTC.

As regards this clone: One junction end disagrees with the germline gene, perhaps due to a read error. V usage is TRBV29-1 and J usage is TRBJ1-2; D ambiguous. CDR1 SQVTM and CDR2 ANQGSEA come from the germline V gene. This CDR3 comprises 9 residues. DNA of the CDR3: TGCAGCGTTGAGGATCGGGGATACTTC. Protein product: CSVEDRGYF.

The genes are TRBV10-2 and TRBJ2-7; D uncertain. V was clipped by 4 bases and J by 5 bases, with 12 bases between them. The germline V gene encodes CDR1 WSHSY and CDR2 SAAADI. The CDR3 consists of 13 residues. In nucleotides, the CDR3 is TGCGCCAGCAGTGGCTCAGGAGTCGACGAGCAGTACTTC. Its translation is CASSGSGVDEQYF.

J is TRBJ2-2 and V is TRBV19, with D maybe TRBD1 (6 bases). V was pared by 5 bases and J by 12 bases, with 13 bases between. The CDR3 is made up of 12 amino acids. Germline lookup yields CDR1 LNHDA and CDR2 SQIVND (reference sequence). In DNA form, the CDR3 reads TGTGCCAGTAGTTGGGGGCAGGATAAGCTGTTTTTT. Amino acids: CASSWGQDKLFF.

The V gene is TRBV11-3, the J gene TRBJ2-5; either TRBD1 or TRBD2 may fit D (7 bases each). V lost 4 bases to trimming and J lost 6 bases, with 15 bases between them. The CDR3 is 14 residues long. Germline CDR1 and CDR2: SGHNT and YENEEA. Here the CDR3 DNA reads TGTGCCAGCAGCTCCAGGGGGGGGAACAAGACCCAGTACTTC. It is translated as CASSSRGGNKTQYF.

The V call is TRBV6-5, the J call TRBJ2-2; possible D gene TRBD1, 5 bases. The ends were cut back, 2 bases at V and 7 bases at J, with 8 bases in the middle. The CDR3 runs to 13 residues. Germline CDR1 is MNHEY and CDR2 is SVGAGI. The DNA for the CDR3 is TGTGCCAGCAGTTACGTAAGGGGCGGGGAGCTGTTTTTT. Its translation is CASSYVRGGELFF.

The V call is TRBV27, the J call TRBJ2-1, with D perhaps matching TRBD1 or TRBD2 (5 bases each). The CDR3 totals 13 residues. The V end was cut by 2 bases, the J end by 6 bases, with 8 bases between. CDR1 is MNHEY and CDR2 is SMNVEV in the germline V gene (reference sequence). Here the CDR3 DNA reads TGTGCCAGCAGTTTAGGGGGACCCAATGAGCAGTTCTTC. Its protein is CASSLGGPNEQFF.

CDR3: CASSLDPYRGAKNIQYF. The CDR3 DNA sequence: TGTGCCAGCAGCTTAGATCCCTACCGAGGGGCCAAAAACATTCAGTACTTC. This chain connects TRBV13 to TRBJ2-4; D perhaps matches TRBD2 (5 bases). Germline V lookup: CDR1 PRHDT, CDR2 FYEKMQ (reference sequence). The CDR3 is 17 residues long. Trimming shortened V by 1 base and J by 1 base, and 14 bases separated the two germline ends. The full variable domain, its missing parts supplied by reference TRBV13 and TRBJ2-4, is AAGVIQSPRHLIKEKRETATLKCYPIPRHDTVYWYQQGPGQDPQFLISFYEKMQSDKGSIPDRFSAQQFSDYHSELNMSSLELGDSALYFCASSLDPYRGAKNIQYFGAGTRLSVL.

V usage is TRBV27 and J usage is TRBJ2-2; TRBD2 agrees at 12 bases. Germline V gives CDR1 MNHEY, CDR2 SMNVEV (reference sequence). The CDR3 length is 16 residues. Unmatched junction bases numbered 6, after V lost 5 bases and J lost 5 bases. CDR3 loop: CASSKTSGGDTGELFF. The CDR3 nucleotides are TGTGCCAGCAGTAAGACTAGCGGGGGAGATACCGGGGAGCTGTTTTTT.

V usage is TRBV6-1 and J usage is TRBJ1-5; TRBD1 is a possible D gene (5 bases). V shed 7 bases and J shed 7 bases, with 20 bases lying between them. Germline V gene sequence: CDR1 MNHNS, CDR2 SASEGT. The CDR3 extends over 15 amino acids. DNA of the CDR3: TGTGCCAGCATGGTGGCGGACACTACGGGGCAGCCCCAGCATTTT. Encoded protein: CASMVADTTGQPQHF.

The CDR3 DNA sequence: TGCGCCAGCAGCCTCGAAGGTCCCCCCGGGGAGCTGTTTTTT. Its protein product is CASSLEGPPGELFF. This chain uses TRBV4-3 with TRBJ2-2, with D hard to call. The V end was cut by 4 bases, the J end by 6 bases, with 12 bases between. The CDR3 loop spans 14 amino acids. Germline V gene sequence: CDR1 LGHNA, CDR2 YSLEER.

The chain recombines TRBV5-1 with TRBJ2-5; the match to TRBD1 covers 8 bases. Germline trimming cut 3 bases from V and 3 bases from J; bases unmatched to any gene: 1. Germline loops: CDR1 SGHRS, CDR2 YFSETQ. This CDR3 contains 13 residues. CDR3 residues: CASSSTGEETQYF. The CDR3 nucleotides read TGCGCCAGCAGCTCGACAGGGGAAGAGACCCAGTACTTC.

This clone has only a few counts. Written as DNA, the CDR3 is TGTGCCAGCAGTGCCGGGACGTTCTCCTACGAGCAGTACTTC. Translating it yields CASSAGTFSYEQYF. The J gene is TRBJ2-7, the V gene TRBV6-5; either TRBD1 or TRBD2 may supply D (5 bases each). Per germline, CDR1 MNHEY and CDR2 SVGAGI. V lost 5 bases, J lost 0 bases, and 11 bases lay in between. The CDR3 is 14 residues long.

The chain has TRBV28 and TRBJ1-2; D not resolved. V lost 7 bases and J lost 0, with 9 bases in between. This CDR3 is built from 13 residues. Germline CDR1 reads MDHEN; CDR2 reads SYDVKM. CDR3 coding DNA: TGTGCCAGCAACACACCAGCTAACTATGGCTACACCTTC. Translating gives CASNTPANYGYTF.